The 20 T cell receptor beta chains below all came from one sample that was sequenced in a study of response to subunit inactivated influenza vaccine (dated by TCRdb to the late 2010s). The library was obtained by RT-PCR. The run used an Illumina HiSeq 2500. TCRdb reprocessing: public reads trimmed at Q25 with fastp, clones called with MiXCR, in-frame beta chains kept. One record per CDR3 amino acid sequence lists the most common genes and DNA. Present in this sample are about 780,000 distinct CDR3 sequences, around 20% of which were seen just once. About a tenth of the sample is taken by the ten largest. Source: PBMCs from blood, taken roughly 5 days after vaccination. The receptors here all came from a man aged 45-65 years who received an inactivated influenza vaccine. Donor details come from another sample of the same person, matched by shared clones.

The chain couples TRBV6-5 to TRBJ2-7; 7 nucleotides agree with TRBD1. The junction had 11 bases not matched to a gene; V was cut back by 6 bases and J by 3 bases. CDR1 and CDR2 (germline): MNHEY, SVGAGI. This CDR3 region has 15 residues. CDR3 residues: CASSLIRTGDYEQYF. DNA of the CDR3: TGTGCCAGCAGCTTAATAAGGACAGGAGACTACGAGCAGTACTTC.

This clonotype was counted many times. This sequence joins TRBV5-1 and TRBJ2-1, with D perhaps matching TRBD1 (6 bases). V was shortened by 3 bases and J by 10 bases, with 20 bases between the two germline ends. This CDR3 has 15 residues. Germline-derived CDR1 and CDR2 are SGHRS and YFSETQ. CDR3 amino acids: CASSSTPTGIGEQFF. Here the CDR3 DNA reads TGCGCCAGCAGCTCGACTCCAACAGGGATTGGCGAGCAGTTCTTC.

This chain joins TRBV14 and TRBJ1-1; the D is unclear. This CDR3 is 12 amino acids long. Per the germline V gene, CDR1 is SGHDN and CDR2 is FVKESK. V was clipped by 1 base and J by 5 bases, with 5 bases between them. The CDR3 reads CASSQVRTEAFF. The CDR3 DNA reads TGTGCCAGCAGCCAAGTTAGGACTGAAGCTTTCTTT.

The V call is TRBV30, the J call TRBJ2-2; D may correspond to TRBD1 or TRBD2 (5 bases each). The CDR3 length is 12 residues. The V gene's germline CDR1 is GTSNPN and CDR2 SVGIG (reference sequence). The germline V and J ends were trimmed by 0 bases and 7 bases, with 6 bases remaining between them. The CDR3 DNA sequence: TGTGCCTGGAGTGTTGGGGGCGGGGAGCTGTTTTTT. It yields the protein CAWSVGGGELFF.

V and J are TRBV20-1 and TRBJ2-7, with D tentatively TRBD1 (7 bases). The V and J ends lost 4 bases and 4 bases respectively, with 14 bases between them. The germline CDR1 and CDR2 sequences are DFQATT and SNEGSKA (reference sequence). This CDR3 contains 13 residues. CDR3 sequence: CSAIPTGRYEQYF. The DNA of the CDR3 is TGCAGTGCTATCCCGACAGGGAGGTACGAGCAGTACTTC.

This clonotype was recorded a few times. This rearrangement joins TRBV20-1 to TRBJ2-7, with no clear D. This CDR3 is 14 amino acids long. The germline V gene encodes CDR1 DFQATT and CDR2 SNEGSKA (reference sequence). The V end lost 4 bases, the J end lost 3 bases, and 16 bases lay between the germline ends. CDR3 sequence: CSAKISPNSYEQYF. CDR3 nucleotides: TGCAGTGCTAAGATTAGTCCAAACAGCTACGAGCAGTACTTC.

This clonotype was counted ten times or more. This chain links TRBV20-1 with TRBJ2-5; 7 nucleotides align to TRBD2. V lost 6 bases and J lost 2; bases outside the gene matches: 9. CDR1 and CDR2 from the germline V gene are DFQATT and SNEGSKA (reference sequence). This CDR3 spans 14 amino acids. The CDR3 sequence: CSAQAGLPQETQYF. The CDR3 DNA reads TGCAGTGCGCAGGCGGGACTACCTCAAGAGACCCAGTACTTC.

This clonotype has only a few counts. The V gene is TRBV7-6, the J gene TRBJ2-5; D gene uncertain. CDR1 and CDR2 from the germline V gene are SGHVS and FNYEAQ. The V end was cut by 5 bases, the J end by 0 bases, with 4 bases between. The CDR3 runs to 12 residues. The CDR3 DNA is TGTGCCAGCAGCCCCAACCAAGAGACCCAGTACTTC. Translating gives CASSPNQETQYF.

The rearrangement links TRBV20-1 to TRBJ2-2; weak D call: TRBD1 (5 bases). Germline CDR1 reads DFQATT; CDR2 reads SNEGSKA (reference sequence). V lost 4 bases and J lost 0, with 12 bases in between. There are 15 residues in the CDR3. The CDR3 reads CSAKSDSANTGELFF. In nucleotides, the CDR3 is TGCAGTGCTAAGAGTGACAGTGCGAACACCGGGGAGCTGTTTTTT.

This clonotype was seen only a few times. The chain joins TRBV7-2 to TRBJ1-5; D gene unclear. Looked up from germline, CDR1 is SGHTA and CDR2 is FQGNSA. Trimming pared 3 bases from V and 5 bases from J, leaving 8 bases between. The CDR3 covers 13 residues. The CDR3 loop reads CASSFTSHQPQHF. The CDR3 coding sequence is TGTGCCAGCAGCTTTACATCTCATCAGCCCCAGCATTTT.

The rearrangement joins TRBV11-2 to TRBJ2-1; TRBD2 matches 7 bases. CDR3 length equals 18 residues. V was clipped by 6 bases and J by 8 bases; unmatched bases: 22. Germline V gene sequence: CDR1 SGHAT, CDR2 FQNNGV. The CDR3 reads CASRRMWGEGNIGHEQFF. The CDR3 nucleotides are TGTGCCAGCAGGCGCATGTGGGGGGAGGGTAATATCGGGCATGAGCAGTTCTTC.

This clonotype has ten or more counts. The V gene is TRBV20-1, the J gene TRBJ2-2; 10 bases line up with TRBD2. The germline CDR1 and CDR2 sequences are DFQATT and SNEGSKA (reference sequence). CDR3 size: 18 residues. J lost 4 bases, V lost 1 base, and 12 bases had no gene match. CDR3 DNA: TGCAGTGCTAGAGGTTACTTCAGCGGGAGGGCCGGCACCGGGGAGCTGTTTTTT. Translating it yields CSARGYFSGRAGTGELFF.

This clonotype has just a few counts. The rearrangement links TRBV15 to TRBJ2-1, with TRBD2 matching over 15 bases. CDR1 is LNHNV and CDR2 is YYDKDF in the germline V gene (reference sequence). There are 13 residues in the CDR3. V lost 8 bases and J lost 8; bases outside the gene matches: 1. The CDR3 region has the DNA TGTGCCACCGGACTAGCGGGGGGGTATGAGCAGTTCTTC. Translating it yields CATGLAGGYEQFF.

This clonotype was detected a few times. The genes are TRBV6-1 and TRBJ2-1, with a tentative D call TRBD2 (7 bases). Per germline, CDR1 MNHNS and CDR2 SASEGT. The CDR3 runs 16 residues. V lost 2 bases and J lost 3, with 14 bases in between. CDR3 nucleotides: TGTGCCAGCAGTGAATCCCCCGGGGGGCTCTACAATGAGCAGTTCTTC. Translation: CASSESPGGLYNEQFF.

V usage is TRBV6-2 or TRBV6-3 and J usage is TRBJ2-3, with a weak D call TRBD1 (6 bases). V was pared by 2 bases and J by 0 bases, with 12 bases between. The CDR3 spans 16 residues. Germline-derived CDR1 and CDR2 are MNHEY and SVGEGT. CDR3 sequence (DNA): TGTGCCAGCAGTTACGGGGGCAGGGAAAGCACAGATACGCAGTATTTT. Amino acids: CASSYGGRESTDTQYF.

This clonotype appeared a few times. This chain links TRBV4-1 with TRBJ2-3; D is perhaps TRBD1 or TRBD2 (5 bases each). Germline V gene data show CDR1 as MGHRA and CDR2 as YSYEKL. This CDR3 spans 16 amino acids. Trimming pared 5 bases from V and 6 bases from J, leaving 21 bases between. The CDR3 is CASSSRGQGRSDTQYF. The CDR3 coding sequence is TGCGCCAGCAGCTCCCGCGGGCAGGGACGGTCGGATACGCAGTATTTT.

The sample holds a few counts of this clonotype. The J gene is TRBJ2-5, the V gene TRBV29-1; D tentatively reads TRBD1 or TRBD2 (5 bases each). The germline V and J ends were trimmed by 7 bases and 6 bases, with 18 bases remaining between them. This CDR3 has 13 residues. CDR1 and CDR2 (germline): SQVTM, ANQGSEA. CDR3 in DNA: TGCAGCGCCCAGGGAGCGGTTGGAAAGACCCAGTACTTC. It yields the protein CSAQGAVGKTQYF.

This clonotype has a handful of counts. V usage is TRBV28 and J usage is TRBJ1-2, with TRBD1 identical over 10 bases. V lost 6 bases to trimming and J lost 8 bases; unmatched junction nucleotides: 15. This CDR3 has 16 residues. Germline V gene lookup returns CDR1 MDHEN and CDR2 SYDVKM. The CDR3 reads CASRRQGARYGDGYTF. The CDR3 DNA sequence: TGTGCCAGCAGAAGACAGGGGGCTAGGTACGGCGACGGCTACACCTTC.

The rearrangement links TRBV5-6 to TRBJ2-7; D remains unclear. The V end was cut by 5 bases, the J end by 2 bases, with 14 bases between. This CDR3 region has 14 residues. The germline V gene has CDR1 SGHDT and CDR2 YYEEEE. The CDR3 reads CASSLGVSAYEQYF. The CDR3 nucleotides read TGTGCCAGCAGTCTTGGGGTGAGCGCCTACGAGCAGTACTTC.

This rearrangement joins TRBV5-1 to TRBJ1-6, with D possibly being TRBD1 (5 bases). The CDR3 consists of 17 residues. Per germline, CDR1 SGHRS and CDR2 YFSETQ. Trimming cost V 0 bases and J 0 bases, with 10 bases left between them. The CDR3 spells CASSLGQTSSYNSPLHF. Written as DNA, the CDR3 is TGCGCCAGCAGCTTGGGACAGACAAGCTCCTATAATTCACCCCTCCACTTT.